This T cell receptor beta chain was identified during a study of molecular identifiers for immune sequencing clone quantification. This CDR3 spans 14 amino acids. V shed 1 base and J shed 0 bases, with 7 bases lying between them. The germline CDR1 and CDR2 sequences are LGHDT and YNNKEL (reference sequence). This clonotype was observed at least ten times. TCRdb re-derived calls from the PCR reads in MiXCR, one entry per CDR3 protein. The repertoire holds hundreds of thousands of distinct CDR3 sequences, with 25% as singletons. This sequence was found in a human donor in good health. Some libraries in this study had Jurkat cell RNA spiked in. This rearrangement joins TRBV3-1 to TRBJ2-7, with D possibly matching TRBD2 (5 bases). Material: naive CD8+ T cells from blood, with Jurkat cell RNA spiked in. Noted subset: FACS-sorted CD8+CD4-CCR7+CD45RA+ naive T cells. The CDR3 sequence: CASSQVLASYEQYF. CDR3 in DNA: TGTGCCAGCAGCCAAGTGCTAGCCTCCTACGAGCAGTACTTC.